This TCR beta chain was captured in a study of blood T cell repertoires in COVID-19. Trimming took 3 bases from V and 3 from J; bases not matched to a gene: 9. This CDR3 is built from 15 residues. CDR1 is DFQATT, CDR2 SNEGSKA, per germline (reference sequence). Per the authors' pipeline: Scientists estimated how many nucleated cells there were by amplifying reference gene primers. Generated by immunoSEQ multiplex PCR, the TCRdb table keeps only in-frame clones and is missing some. The D gene and trimming were derived from the DNA, and the V and J assignments and clone size from that table. This table holds 350,000 or so clones, around 90% found once.

This chain links TRBV20-1 with TRBJ2-5, with 8 bases aligning to TRBD1. This TCR derives from a man aged 18 to 29 with active or convalescent COVID-19. Sequenced: peripheral blood. This chain's CDR3 is CSASKDRGFEETQYF. Written as DNA, the CDR3 is TGCAGTGCTAGTAAAGACAGGGGATTCGAAGAGACCCAGTACTTC.